This passage covers 32 T cell receptor beta chains from one sample sequenced in a study of beta chain features in type 1 diabetes. Reverse transcribing all isolated RNA meant expressed TCRB transcripts were sequenced. Some clones are missing from TCRdb's copy, which holds only in-frame ones; the method was immunoSEQ multiplex PCR. The sample has about 290,000 clones; about 8% are singletons. The sequenced sample was central memory CD4+ T cells from blood. The receptors were sampled from a young woman in good health.

The table lists this clone with a few counts. The chain links TRBV9 to TRBJ2-7; either TRBD1 or TRBD2 may supply D (5 bases each). Trimming removed 2 bases at V and 4 bases at J, with 13 bases between. CDR3 length: 14 amino acids. Germline V gene lookup returns CDR1 SGDLS and CDR2 YYNGEE. Here the CDR3 reads CASSVTGTTYEQYF. CDR3 DNA: TGTGCCAGCAGCGTGACCGGGACGACTTACGAGCAGTACTTC.

The chain uses TRBV21-1 and TRBJ1-5. TRBV21-1 is described as a pseudogene. This CDR3 is built from 15 residues. The CDR3 DNA reads as TGTGCCAGCAGCGGCGGGGGGACGCAGTCTCAGCCCCAGCATTTT. Encoded protein: CASSGGGTQSQPQHF.

This clone was found a few times. The chain recombines TRBV7-6 with TRBJ1-5; 12 nucleotides line up with TRBD1. CDR3 length equals 15 residues. Germline CDR1 reads SGHVS; CDR2 reads FNYEAQ. V was clipped by 5 bases and J by 7 bases; unmatched bases: 6. The DNA of the CDR3 is TGTGCCAGCAGCCTCCGGGACAGGGGGCCCCAGCCCCAGCATTTT. Protein sequence: CASSLRDRGPQPQHF.

The genes are TRBV30 and TRBJ2-7; D is ambiguous. CDR3 length: 15 amino acids. The germline CDR1 and CDR2 sequences are GTSNPN and SVGIG (reference sequence). V shed 4 bases and J shed 3 bases, with 19 bases lying between them. The CDR3 spells CAWTTGPAEYYEQYF. CDR3 nucleotide sequence: TGTGCCTGGACCACCGGTCCCGCAGAATACTACGAGCAGTACTTC. The complete variable domain, with remaining parts taken from reference TRBV30 and TRBJ2-7, reads SQTIHQWPATLVQPVGSPLSLECTVEGTSNPNLYWYRQAAGRGLQLLFYSVGIGQISSEVPQNLSASRPQDRQFILSSKKLLLSDSGFYLCAWTTGPAEYYEQYFGPGTRLTVT.

This sequence joins TRBV29-1 and TRBJ2-1, with 14 bases fitting TRBD2. Germline V lookup: CDR1 SQVTM, CDR2 ANQGSEA. The V segment lost 6 bases and the J segment 8 bases; nucleotides outside the gene matches: 3. The CDR3 runs to 13 residues. The CDR3 region is CSVMGLAGDEQFF. Here the CDR3 DNA reads TGCAGCGTGATGGGACTAGCGGGAGATGAGCAGTTCTTC.

This chain connects TRBV6-1 to TRBJ1-4, with D unclear. The germline V and J ends were trimmed by 5 bases and 8 bases, with 6 bases remaining between them. The CDR3 covers 11 residues. The germline V gene has CDR1 MNHNS and CDR2 SASEGT. In nucleotides, the CDR3 is TGTGCCAGCAGTCACGGGGAAAAACTGTTTTTT. As protein: CASSHGEKLFF.

This clone was detected only a few times. The chain recombines TRBV4-3 with TRBJ2-2; no clear D gene. Germline loops: CDR1 LGHNA, CDR2 YSLEER. Trimming pared 1 base from V and 7 bases from J, leaving 10 bases between. This CDR3 comprises 14 residues. This CDR3 is CASSQVRGVGELFF. In DNA form, the CDR3 reads TGCGCCAGCAGCCAAGTACGTGGGGTCGGGGAGCTGTTTTTT.

This clone was observed at least ten times. This chain connects TRBV14 to TRBJ1-1; 10 bases align to TRBD1. The trim removed 4 bases at V and 10 bases at J, leaving 6 bases unmatched. The CDR3 has 13 residues. Germline-derived CDR1 and CDR2 are SGHDN and FVKESK. CDR3 bases: TGTGCCAGCAGCCGTGGGTGGACAGGGGGAGCTTTCTTT. Residues: CASSRGWTGGAFF.

This clone was seen more than once but under ten times. The V and J genes are TRBV25-1 and TRBJ2-7; a weak D match, TRBD1 (5 bases). Germline CDR1 and CDR2: MGHDK and SYGVNS. CDR3 length: 11 residues. V lost 8 bases, J lost 2 bases, and 7 bases lay in between. The CDR3 DNA reads as TGTGCCAGCCCCAGGGCCTACGAGCAGTACTTC. Its translation: CASPRAYEQYF.

The J gene is TRBJ1-4, the V gene TRBV28; a weak D match, TRBD1 (5 bases). This CDR3 has 14 amino acids. The germline V gene has CDR1 MDHEN and CDR2 SYDVKM. Trimming left V 6 bases short and J 10 bases short, with 18 bases between. As DNA, the CDR3 is TGTGCCAGCAGCACCGGCGGGGCTGCTGTAAAACTGTTTTTT. Protein: CASSTGGAAVKLFF.

This clone has more than one count but fewer than ten. J is TRBJ1-4 and V is TRBV11-2, with D perhaps TRBD1 (5 bases). The V end lost 5 bases, the J end lost 1 base, and 14 bases lay between the germline ends. The germline V gene encodes CDR1 SGHAT and CDR2 FQNNGV. The CDR3 consists of 16 residues. Written as DNA, the CDR3 is TGTGCCAGCAGCGCAAACCTGCAGGGAACTAATGAAAAACTGTTTTTT. It yields the protein CASSANLQGTNEKLFF.

This clone was detected a few times. A far larger clone is off by one base, so a read error is likely. V and J are TRBV11-2 and TRBJ2-3, with D hard to call. Trimming left V 3 bases short and J 2 bases short, with 0 bases between. The CDR3 covers 11 residues. Germline V gene data show CDR1 as SGHAT and CDR2 as FQNNGV. In nucleotides, the CDR3 is TGTGCCAGCAGCTTCACAGATACGCAGTATTTT. Translated: CASSFTDTQYF. Supplemented by reference TRBV11-2 and TRBJ2-3, the full variable domain reads EAGVAQSPRYKIIEKRQSVAFWCNPISGHATLYWYQQILGQGPKLLIQFQNNGVVDDSQLPKDRFSAERLKGVDSTLKIQPAKLEDSAVYLCASSFTDTQYFGPGTRLTVL.

The table lists this clone with a few counts. The rearrangement joins TRBV4-1 to TRBJ2-1, with D perhaps matching TRBD1 (6 bases). Trimming cost V 0 bases and J 10 bases, with 13 bases left between them. The CDR3 consists of 14 residues. CDR1 is MGHRA and CDR2 is YSYEKL in the germline V gene. The CDR3 here is CASSQDRGGNEQFF. The DNA for the CDR3 is TGCGCCAGCAGCCAAGATCGAGGGGGAAACGAGCAGTTCTTC.

V is TRBV23-1 and J is TRBJ1-5; 7 bases align to TRBD1. TRBV23-1 is known as an ORF, though its function is uncertain. Trimming at V came to 3 bases and at J to 0 bases, leaving 8 bases not matched to a gene. This CDR3 has 17 residues. The CDR3 loop reads CASSHRTGLYSNQPQHF. The CDR3 DNA reads as TGCGCCAGCAGTCACCGGACAGGACTGTATAGCAATCAGCCCCAGCATTTT.

This clone was detected a few times. The gene calls are TRBV7-3 and TRBJ2-7; tentative D call: TRBD2 (6 bases). Germline CDR1 SGHTA, CDR2 FQGTGA. V dropped 5 bases and J dropped 0 bases, with 11 bases sitting between them. The CDR3 sequence is 14 residues long. The CDR3 coding sequence is TGTGCCAGCAGCCCGGGACTTACCTCCTACGAGCAGTACTTC. Its protein is CASSPGLTSYEQYF. Full variable domain (outside the CDR3, taken from reference TRBV7-3 and TRBJ2-7): GAGVSQTPSNKVTEKGKYVELRCDPISGHTALYWYRQSLGQGPEFLIYFQGTGAADDSGLPNDRFFAVRPEGSVSTLKIQRTERGDSAVYLCASSPGLTSYEQYFGPGTRLTVT.

The rearrangement joins TRBV6-5 to TRBJ1-1; the D is unclear. V gave up 7 bases and J gave up 1 base, with 16 bases separating them. Germline V gene lookup returns CDR1 MNHEY and CDR2 SVGAGI. The CDR3 is 15 residues long. The DNA of the CDR3 is TGTGCCAGCACCCCTGTAGGAAAGGGGAACACTGAAGCTTTCTTT. Protein sequence: CASTPVGKGNTEAFF.

This chain uses TRBV7-9 with TRBJ2-7, with 11 nucleotides matching TRBD2. The CDR3 consists of 17 residues. V trimming: 3 bases; J trimming: 0 bases; junction bases outside the gene matches: 7. Per germline, CDR1 SEHNR and CDR2 FQNEAQ (reference sequence). CDR3: CASSFKPGTSGSYEQYF. CDR3 nucleotide sequence: TGTGCCAGCAGCTTCAAGCCCGGGACTAGCGGCTCCTACGAGCAGTACTTC.

CDR3 region: CSARTGNTQYF. CDR3 DNA sequence: TGCAGTGCGCGGACAGGGAATACGCAGTATTTT. This chain connects TRBV20-1 to TRBJ2-3, with TRBD1 matching over 8 bases. Per the germline V gene, CDR1 is DFQATT and CDR2 is SNEGSKA (reference sequence). V lost 6 bases to trimming and J lost 7 bases; unmatched junction nucleotides: 3. The CDR3 runs 11 residues.

This clone showed up just a few times. This chain joins TRBV7-3 and TRBJ2-6; D remains ambiguous. With 1 base removed from V and 2 bases from J, the gap between germline ends came to 3 bases. The CDR3 consists of 14 residues. Germline values: CDR1 SGHTA, CDR2 FQGTGA. In nucleotides, the CDR3 is TGTGCCAGCAGCTTAAGTGCTGGGGCCAACGTCCTGACTTTC. This gives the protein CASSLSAGANVLTF.

The chain joins TRBV5-1 to TRBJ1-4; weak D call: TRBD1 (5 bases). CDR3 length: 14 amino acids. Trimming took off 3 bases at V and 5 bases at J, with 11 bases between the two ends. Germline CDR1 is SGHRS and CDR2 is YFSETQ. The CDR3 DNA reads as TGCGCCAGCAGCTCCCAGGGACTCAATGAAAAACTGTTTTTT. This codes for CASSSQGLNEKLFF. Combining the CDR3 with reference TRBV5-1 and TRBJ1-4 gives the whole variable domain KAGVTQTPRYLIKTRGQQVTLSCSPISGHRSVSWYQQTPGQGLQFLFEYFSETQRNKGNFPGRFSGRQFSNSRSEMNVSTLELGDSALYLCASSSQGLNEKLFFGSGTQLSVL.

This clone was found a few times. The rearrangement uses TRBV7-9 and TRBJ2-5; TRBD2 matches 7 bases. The CDR3 is 14 residues long. V lost 1 base and J lost 3; bases outside the gene matches: 2. Germline CDR1 reads SEHNR; CDR2 reads FQNEAQ (reference sequence). CDR3 sequence: CASSLVRGKETQYF. The CDR3 DNA is TGTGCCAGCAGCTTAGTGCGGGGGAAAGAGACCCAGTACTTC.

V and J are TRBV4-1 and TRBJ2-1, with D maybe TRBD2 (6 bases). Per germline, CDR1 MGHRA and CDR2 YSYEKL. V was trimmed by 3 bases and J by 9 bases, leaving 18 bases between them. This CDR3 is 15 amino acids long. The CDR3 here is CASSQGGVVIGEQFF. CDR3 in DNA: TGCGCCAGCAGCCAGGGGGGAGTGGTTATTGGTGAGCAGTTCTTC.

J is TRBJ1-4 and V is TRBV28; the D is unclear. Germline loops: CDR1 MDHEN, CDR2 SYDVKM. The V end was cut by 2 bases, the J end by 8 bases, with 6 bases between. This CDR3 has 12 residues. Here the CDR3 reads CASSLSGEKLFF. The CDR3 DNA reads TGTGCCAGCAGTTTAAGTGGGGAAAAACTGTTTTTT.

Worth noting for this clone: The same CDR3 is also encoded by other DNA sequences in this sample. The rearrangement joins TRBV4-3 to TRBJ1-5, with D unclear. This CDR3 has 13 amino acids. Germline V gene lookup returns CDR1 LGHNA and CDR2 YSLEER. V dropped 1 base and J dropped 7 bases, with 8 bases sitting between them. This CDR3 is CASSQVQGQPQHF. The DNA for the CDR3 is TGCGCCAGCAGCCAAGTCCAAGGACAGCCCCAGCATTTT.

The rearrangement uses TRBV19 and TRBJ2-7; 9 bases map to TRBD2. V lost 2 bases, J lost 4 bases, and 6 bases stayed unmatched. This CDR3 contains 15 residues. The germline V gene has CDR1 LNHDA and CDR2 SQIVND (reference sequence). The CDR3 spells CASSIISGSDYEQYF. The CDR3 DNA reads as TGTGCCAGTAGTATAATTAGCGGGAGTGATTACGAGCAGTACTTC.

This clone was counted only a few times. CDR3 in DNA: TGCGCCAGCAGCTTTCGGGACGCCATCTCAGGCACTGAAGCTTTCTTT. It yields the protein CASSFRDAISGTEAFF. The gene calls are TRBV5-1 and TRBJ1-1; a possible D gene is TRBD1 (5 bases). Per germline, CDR1 SGHRS and CDR2 YFSETQ. The CDR3 sequence is 16 residues long. V dropped 2 bases and J dropped 4 bases, with 18 bases sitting between them.

This clone came up a few times. This chain joins TRBV15 and TRBJ1-2; possible D gene TRBD1, 5 bases. The CDR3 sequence is 12 residues long. Trimming shortened V by 3 bases and J by 6 bases, and 8 bases separated the two germline ends. Germline lookup yields CDR1 LNHNV and CDR2 YYDKDF (reference sequence). The CDR3 loop reads CATSSRENGYTF. CDR3 coding DNA: TGTGCCACCAGCAGCAGGGAGAATGGCTACACCTTC.

The chain employs TRBV7-9 and TRBJ1-4; the D gene is possibly TRBD1 (5 bases). Germline assignment: CDR1 SEHNR and CDR2 FQNEAQ (reference sequence). The length of the CDR3 is 14 residues. V lost 5 bases to trimming and J lost 4 bases, with 11 bases between them. The chain's CDR3 is CASSRDSHNEKLFF. As DNA, the CDR3 is TGTGCCAGCAGCCGAGACAGCCATAATGAAAAACTGTTTTTT. Full variable domain (remainder filled in from reference TRBV7-9 and TRBJ1-4): DTGVSQNPRHKITKRGQNVTFRCDPISEHNRLYWYRQTLGQGPEFLTYFQNEAQLEKSRLLSDRFSAERPKGSFSTLEIQRTEQGDSAMYLCASSRDSHNEKLFFGSGTQLSVL.

The chain carries TRBV28 and TRBJ1-3; D is unclear. Trimming cost V 6 bases and J 0 bases, with 15 bases left between them. Germline lookup yields CDR1 MDHEN and CDR2 SYDVKM. The CDR3 consists of 16 residues. The CDR3, as DNA: TGTGCCAGCAGAAGGACCCGTCGACACTCTGGAAACACCATATATTTT. It translates to CASRRTRRHSGNTIYF.

This chain uses TRBV5-4 with TRBJ2-5; the D gene is possibly TRBD1 (6 bases). Trimming took off 5 bases at V and 5 bases at J, with 13 bases between the two ends. Germline-derived CDR1 and CDR2 are SGHNT and YYREEE (reference sequence). The CDR3 totals 13 residues. CDR3 DNA: TGTGCCAGCAGACCGACAGGTGGGGAGACCCAGTACTTC. It is translated as CASRPTGGETQYF.

This clone was counted only a few times. The rearrangement joins TRBV18 to TRBJ2-5; the D gene is possibly TRBD1 (5 bases). Germline CDR1 is KGHSH and CDR2 is LQKENI. V gave up 3 bases and J gave up 0 bases, with 11 bases separating them. The CDR3 extends over 15 amino acids. The CDR3, as DNA: TGTGCCAGCTCACCCGACCGACAGTACCAAGAGACCCAGTACTTC. Translating gives CASSPDRQYQETQYF.

In this sample, this clone turned up a few times. This chain links TRBV7-9 with TRBJ1-4; the D gene is possibly TRBD1 (5 bases). This CDR3 region has 16 residues. V was cut by 5 bases and J by 3 bases, with 16 bases left in between. Per the germline V gene, CDR1 is SEHNR and CDR2 is FQNEAQ (reference sequence). Here the CDR3 DNA reads TGTGCCAGCAGCCCTAGCGGGAGGGGAGCTAATGAAAAACTGTTTTTT. This codes for CASSPSGRGANEKLFF.